The 2 T cell receptor beta chains listed next were all sequenced from one sample in a study of blood T cells in healthy people across ages. Primers used in a second PCR of roughly 6 to 11 cycles were a sample-barcoded 5' primer and a J-beta primer mix. Using its own MiXCR run on the 5' RACE reads, TCRdb lists one record per CDR3 protein. The sample consists of some 670,000 distinct CDR3 sequences, roughly half of them appearing once. Sequencing was carried out using blood. All receptors come from a woman of 80 years or more in good health.

The V gene is TRBV4-2, the J gene TRBJ2-1; D is possibly TRBD1 (5 bases). V dropped 0 bases and J dropped 4 bases, with 25 bases sitting between them. The CDR3 consists of 20 residues. Per germline, CDR1 LGHNA and CDR2 YNFKEQ. The CDR3, as DNA: TGTGCCAGCAGCCAAGATGTTGGCCCCAGGGTACGATTGGGGTACAATGAGCAGTTCTTC. Translating it yields CASSQDVGPRVRLGYNEQFF.

In regard to this clonotype: Possible read error: a much larger clone is one base away. The chain carries TRBV5-1 and TRBJ1-1; 7 positions agree with TRBD1. This CDR3 is built from 16 residues. CDR1 SGHRS and CDR2 YFSETQ come from the germline V gene. The CDR3 DNA reads TGCGCCAGCAGCTTTTCCCTACGACAGGGAGGTACTGAAACTTTCTTT. Translated, it gives CASSFSLRQGGTETFF.